This T cell receptor beta chain was sequenced for a study of blood T cell dynamics during melanoma immunotherapy. About the research overall: Metastatic melanoma patients received first-line pembrolizumab or nivolumab plus ipilimumab.

A fixed DNA input of around 0.35 ug was used per bulk PBMC sample. Clones were read by immunoSEQ multiplex PCR, and TCRdb kept only the in-frame ones, dropping some. The sample consists of 11,000 or so clones, roughly 88% of them appearing once. Time point reported: week 3, after first cycle of checkpoint inhibitor. Samples come from before therapy and from week 3 after the first blockade cycle. Response was assessed by RECIST 1.1 at 12 weeks, except two rapid progressors. Germline V gene sequence: CDR1 LGHNA, CDR2 YSLEER. After removal of 1 base from V and 5 bases from J, the junction contained 8 bases not matched to a gene. The CDR3 is 16 residues long.

The rearrangement joins TRBV4-3 to TRBJ2-5, with 9 bases identical to TRBD1. The TCR comes from a human donor with melanoma. The sample consisted of blood, taken from a patient treated with checkpoint blockade. The CDR3 loop reads CASSQGGVDRGETQYF. CDR3 nucleotide sequence: TGCGCCAGCAGCCAAGGAGGGGTGGACAGGGGCGAGACCCAGTACTTC.